This entry is about one TCR beta chain. Antigen specificity is unknown. Quantitative 5'-RACE with molecular barcodes produced the TCR beta libraries. TCRdb reanalysed the 5' RACE reads using MiXCR and keeps one entry per CDR3 protein. Seen here are roughly 700,000 distinct CDR3 sequences, 15% to 20% observed once, and the top ten hold about 19%. This sample is part of a study of CD8 T cells in ankylosing spondylitis. Broader study findings: Disease-linked clones bore a CD8+ phenotype and were relatively rare in peripheral blood. The authors reported significant enrichment of disease-linked clones in matched ankylosing spondylitis synovial fluid. A motif in TCR beta, a set of under 10 highly homologous variants, appeared characteristic of ankylosing spondylitis blood.

With 5 bases clipped from V and 4 bases from J, the junction kept 10 bases outside the gene matches. The CDR3 totals 15 residues. CDR1 and CDR2 (germline): LNHDA, SQIVND (reference sequence). The gene calls are TRBV19 and TRBJ2-5; 7 positions agree with TRBD2. Sequencing used blood, either unsorted or a sorted T cell fraction (not recorded which). The clonotype comes from a male donor with ankylosing spondylitis. The chain's CDR3 is CASSPGGRAGETQYF. Written as DNA, the CDR3 is TGTGCCAGTAGTCCGGGGGGAAGGGCCGGAGAGACCCAGTACTTC.